These 14 T cell receptor beta chains share one sample of origin, sequenced in a study of T cell responses to AZD1222 COVID-19 vaccine. TCRdb's table, derived via immunoSEQ multiplex PCR, lists solely in-frame clones and lacks some. The sample yields around 250,000 clones, approximately 95% seen once. This specimen was peripheral blood, taken on day 0 of AZD1222 vaccination. The receptors shown here come from an adult in good health.

J is TRBJ1-5 and V is TRBV19, with D hard to call. With 1 base removed from V and 5 bases from J, the gap between germline ends came to 9 bases. The V gene's germline CDR1 is LNHDA and CDR2 SQIVND (reference sequence). There are 14 residues in the CDR3. The CDR3 region has the DNA TGTGCCAGTAGTATAGGGGCAGACTATCAGCCCCAGCATTTT. It specifies CASSIGADYQPQHF.

On this clone itself: Germline is not matched at one junction end, which may reflect a read error. The chain combines TRBV7-2 with TRBJ2-1; TRBD2 matches 9 bases. The CDR3 contains 13 residues. CDR1 is SGHTA and CDR2 is FQGNSA in the germline V gene. DNA for the CDR3: TGTGCCAGCAGCCTAGCGGGGATCAATGAGCAGTTCTTC. Encoded protein: CASSLAGINEQFF.

The J gene is TRBJ1-2, the V gene TRBV18; possibly TRBD1 for D (6 bases). CDR3 size: 13 residues. Trimming left V 6 bases short and J 5 bases short, with 13 bases between. Germline CDR1 is KGHSH and CDR2 is LQKENI. Here the CDR3 DNA reads TGTGCCAGCTCCACAGGGATTGCTTATGGCTACACCTTC. Translating gives CASSTGIAYGYTF.

The genes are TRBV3-1 (or the pseudogene TRBV3-2) and TRBJ2-7; perhaps D is TRBD1 or TRBD2 (5 bases each). Trimming shortened V by 4 bases and J by 12 bases, and 13 bases separated the two germline ends. The CDR3 has 11 amino acids. Germline V gene lookup returns CDR1 LGHDT and CDR2 YNNKEL (reference sequence). CDR3 sequence reads: CASSRTGTLYF. Here the CDR3 DNA reads TGTGCCAGCAGCCGCACCGGGACCTTGTACTTC.

V gene TRBV28 combines with J gene TRBJ2-1, with D perhaps matching TRBD2 (5 bases). CDR3 length: 13 amino acids. Trimming stripped 6 bases from V and 7 bases from J, with 13 bases between. Per germline, CDR1 MDHEN and CDR2 SYDVKM. The CDR3 loop is CASRVAYLNEQFF. The CDR3 region has the DNA TGTGCCAGCAGGGTAGCGTACCTTAATGAGCAGTTCTTC.

This chain links TRBV4-3 with TRBJ2-7; D may be TRBD2 (6 bases). Trimming took 1 base from V and 3 from J, leaving 19 bases between them. Germline values: CDR1 LGHNA, CDR2 YSLEER. The CDR3 length is 17 residues. CDR3 in amino acids: CASSQVLQPSDLYEQYF. The CDR3 DNA reads TGCGCCAGCAGCCAAGTCCTTCAGCCTAGCGATCTCTACGAGCAGTACTTC.

The chain couples TRBV9 to TRBJ2-3, with 10 nucleotides matching TRBD2. The germline CDR1 and CDR2 sequences are SGDLS and YYNGEE. CDR3 length: 16 residues. J lost 1 base, V lost 1 base, and 3 bases had no gene match. DNA of the CDR3: TGTGCCAGCAGCGTATTAAGCGGGGGGGGCACAGATACGCAGTATTTT. Translation: CASSVLSGGGTDTQYF.

The genes are TRBV6-6 and TRBJ1-1; possible D gene TRBD1, 5 bases. The CDR3 spans 11 residues. V was clipped by 0 bases and J by 11 bases, with 7 bases between them. CDR1 is MNHNY, CDR2 SVGAGI, per germline (reference sequence). The chain's CDR3 is CASSYSRDAFF. In DNA form, the CDR3 reads TGTGCCAGCAGTTACTCCAGGGATGCTTTCTTT.

The V call is TRBV20-1, the J call TRBJ1-2, with TRBD1 identical over 7 bases. Germline values: CDR1 DFQATT, CDR2 SNEGSKA (reference sequence). CDR3 length: 11 residues. CDR3 sequence: CSVQGISGYTF. CDR3 nucleotides: TGCAGCGTACAGGGGATAAGCGGCTACACCTTC.

The chain recombines TRBV27 with TRBJ2-7; D possibly uses TRBD1 or TRBD2 (5 bases each). This CDR3 has 14 residues. With 5 bases removed from V and 2 bases from J, the gap between germline ends came to 13 bases. Germline CDR1 is MNHEY and CDR2 is SMNVEV (reference sequence). The CDR3 loop is CASSLGTRAYEQYF. Here the CDR3 DNA reads TGTGCCAGCAGTCTAGGGACCAGAGCCTACGAGCAGTACTTC.

The chain joins TRBV10-1 to TRBJ1-1; 7 bases map to TRBD1. Germline CDR1 is WNHNN and CDR2 is SYGVQD (reference sequence). The junction had 9 bases not matched to a gene; V was cut back by 3 bases and J by 8 bases. The CDR3 runs to 14 residues. CDR3 sequence (DNA): TGCGCCAGCAGTGATACAGGGGACACCGGAGAAGCTTTCTTT. It specifies CASSDTGDTGEAFF.

The genes are TRBV3-1 (or the pseudogene TRBV3-2) and TRBJ1-4; D remains unclear. CDR1 and CDR2 from the germline V gene are LGHDT and YNNKEL (reference sequence). V was clipped by 4 bases and J by 4 bases, with 7 bases between them. The CDR3 length is 13 residues. This chain's CDR3 is CASSPSHNEKLFF. The CDR3, as DNA: TGTGCCAGCAGCCCCTCCCATAATGAAAAACTGTTTTTT.

This sequence joins TRBV6-5 and TRBJ1-4, with D possibly being TRBD1 (6 bases). CDR1 is MNHEY, CDR2 SVGAGI, per germline. This CDR3 has 15 amino acids. V was shortened by 0 bases and J by 5 bases, with 10 bases between the two germline ends. The CDR3 sequence: CASSYSGARNEKLFF. The CDR3 DNA reads as TGTGCCAGCAGTTACTCGGGGGCACGGAATGAAAAACTGTTTTTT.

The chain couples TRBV29-1 to TRBJ1-2; TRBD1 might be the D (5 bases). Germline CDR1 is SQVTM and CDR2 is ANQGSEA. This CDR3 is built from 14 residues. Between the trimmed V and J ends, which lost 7 bases and 4 bases, there was a span of 19 bases. The DNA for the CDR3 is TGCAGCGCCGTGTGGTCGGGACCGCTCTATGGCTACACCTTC. Translating gives CSAVWSGPLYGYTF.